This TCR beta chain was identified during a study of CD8+CD57+ T cells in acquired aplastic anemia (dated by TCRdb to the late 2010s). As for the study more broadly: A mean of approximately 3 ug of DNA, ranging from roughly 0.2 to 27.4 ug, was extracted from sorted CD4+ and CD8+ cells. CD8+CD57+ expansion was defined as frequency above the mean frequency observed in healthy subjects. Here is what the overall study found, with its caveats: Around 27 CD8+ CDR3 sequences were found in both patients and controls but appeared to be highly expressed in patients and within the immunodominant clones of the patients. Between patients and healthy controls, no significant difference in CD8+ Simpson's diversity was found (P=0.060).

Profiling of TCR beta VDJ combinations and CDR3 sequences used genomic DNA as the template. An Illumina HiSeq 2000 was used for TCR repertoire sequencing. The authors processed their data as follows. Repertoire assessment relied on Simpson's diversity index, CDR3 size and DJ length profiles, and TRBV/TRBJ rearrangement plots. The immunodominant clone was defined as the most abundant DNA sequence in deep sequencing data. CDR3 amino acid sequences were checked for sharing across subjects and were also compared against the VDJdb database and published repertoires. TCRdb reanalyzed the raw reads on its own, using fastp at Q25 for trimming and MiXCR for clone calling, and kept in-frame beta chains. Each entry merges the rows of one CDR3 protein and shows their most common DNA and genes. The V and J calls follow TCRdb's processing rather than the paper's. The sample data list 120,000 or so distinct CDR3 sequences, and 45% to 60% of these were observed just once. Clones ranked in the top ten supply around 29% of the sample.

Regarding this clonotype: What antigen it recognizes has not been identified. No base-level quality is on record; no much larger clone is a single base apart.

The germline V gene yields KGHDR for CDR1 and SFDVKD for CDR2. V is pared back by 4 bases and J by 7 bases, with 9 bases lying between the germline termini. Inclusive of the bounding cysteine and phenylalanine, the CDR3 is 12 residues long. Only the CDR3 portion is preserved as DNA: 36 bases, with reading frame beginning at the first base. Patients chosen for sequencing had shown expansion of CD8+CD57+ cells by flow cytometry. Severe acquired aplastic anemia was diagnosed in all patients according to International Study of Aplastic Anemia and Agranulocytosis and Camitta criteria. No patient had received any therapy when blood was sampled. In this study, sorted CD4+ and CD8+ T cells from the blood of healthy subjects and of severe aplastic anemia patients had their TCR repertoires deep-sequenced. Patients were enrolled under clinicaltrials.gov protocols 00001620, 01623167, 00001397, 00071045, 00081523 and 00961064 in the USA. Ficoll-Paque density gradient centrifugation was used to isolate peripheral blood mononuclear cells. Before DNA extraction, CD4+ and CD8+ T cells were sorted by FACS or by magnetic beads.

Sequencing was performed on sorted CD4+, CD8+, or CD8+CD57+ T cells (not recorded which) from PBMCs. This TCR derives from a human donor with aplastic anemia. Here the chain combines TRBV24-1 and TRBJ1-2, with the D gene uncertain. Here the CDR3 is given as CATSDSGVGYTF. The nucleotide sequence is TGTGCCACCAGTGACAGCGGGGTTGGCTACACCTTC.